This T cell receptor (beta chain) comes out of a study of T cells in women clearing cervical HPV infection. Trimming took 0 bases from V and 5 from J, leaving 8 bases between them. The CDR3 length is 14 residues. Germline V CDR1 and CDR2: SGHRS, YFSETQ. immunoSEQ multiplex PCR used an average of roughly 1,300 ng genomic DNA. The assay was immunoSEQ multiplex PCR, and TCRdb's table has in-frame clones only and misses some. Here the sample table reports tens of thousands of clones. Overall study results and limits: Cases and controls were distinguished at AUC about 0.8 by richness and V genes. Unknown T-cell numbers per sample may underlie the richness differences.

On this clone itself: What it binds is not known. Read coverage stops 3 residues before the CDR3 terminus; the germline J gene supplies the remainder. This sample also contains other DNA sequences that code for the same CDR3.

V and J are TRBV5-1 and TRBJ1-4, with unresolved D. The specimen was blood buffy coat. This receptor was taken from a woman aged 18 to 69 with a cervical HPV16 infection that either progressed to CIN3+ or cleared (not recorded which). The CDR3 spells CASSLGQENEKLFF. CDR3 DNA (partial): TGCGCCAGCAGCTTGGGGCAGGAGAATGAAAAA.